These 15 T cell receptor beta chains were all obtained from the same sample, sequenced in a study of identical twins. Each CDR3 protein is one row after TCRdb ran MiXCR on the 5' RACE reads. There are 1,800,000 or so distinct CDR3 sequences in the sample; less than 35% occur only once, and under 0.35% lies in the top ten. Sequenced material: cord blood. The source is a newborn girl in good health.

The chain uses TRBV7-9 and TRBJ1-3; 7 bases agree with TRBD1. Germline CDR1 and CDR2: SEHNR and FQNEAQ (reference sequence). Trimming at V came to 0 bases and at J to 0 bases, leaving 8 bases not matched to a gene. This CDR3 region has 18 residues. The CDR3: CASSLAIPGQSSGNTIYF. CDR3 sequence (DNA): TGTGCCAGCAGCTTAGCTATTCCGGGACAGTCCTCTGGAAACACCATATATTTT.

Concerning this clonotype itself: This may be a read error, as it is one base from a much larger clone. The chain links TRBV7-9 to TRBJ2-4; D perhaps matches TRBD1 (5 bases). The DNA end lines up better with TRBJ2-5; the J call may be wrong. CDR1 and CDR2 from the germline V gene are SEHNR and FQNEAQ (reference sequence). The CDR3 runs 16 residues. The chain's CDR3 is CASSLVQQVFQETQYF. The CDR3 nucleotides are TGTGCCAGCAGCTTAGTCCAACAGGTATTCCAAGAGACCCAGTACTTC.

The CDR3 sequence is CASSRGLTGVEQETQFF. CDR3 nucleotides: TGTGCCAGCAGTCGGGGACTTACGGGGGTGGAGCAAGAGACCCAGTTCTTC. This chain connects TRBV6-2 or TRBV6-3 to TRBJ2-1; D is perhaps TRBD2 (6 bases). Germline V lookup: CDR1 MNHEY, CDR2 SVGEGT. The V end was cut by 5 bases, the J end by 13 bases, with 30 bases between. The CDR3 spans 17 residues.

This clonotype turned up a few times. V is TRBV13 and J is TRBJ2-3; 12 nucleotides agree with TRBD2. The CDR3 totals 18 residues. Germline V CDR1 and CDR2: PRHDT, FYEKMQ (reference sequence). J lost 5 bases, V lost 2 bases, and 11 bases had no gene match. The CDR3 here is CASSLSPTSGSGGDTQYF. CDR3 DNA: TGTGCCAGCAGCTTATCACCGACTAGCGGGAGCGGTGGAGATACGCAGTATTTT.

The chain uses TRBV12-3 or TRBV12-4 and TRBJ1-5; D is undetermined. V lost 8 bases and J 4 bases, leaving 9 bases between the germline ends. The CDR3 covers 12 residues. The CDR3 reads CASGLENQPQHF. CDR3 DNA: TGTGCCAGCGGACTAGAAAATCAGCCCCAGCATTTT.

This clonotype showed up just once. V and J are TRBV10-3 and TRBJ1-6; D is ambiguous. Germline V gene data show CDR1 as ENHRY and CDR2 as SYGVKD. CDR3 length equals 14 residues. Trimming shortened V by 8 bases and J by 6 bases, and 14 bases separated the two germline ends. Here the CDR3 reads CAISLDPTNSPLHF. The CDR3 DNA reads TGTGCCATCTCTTTAGACCCCACTAATTCACCCCTCCACTTT.

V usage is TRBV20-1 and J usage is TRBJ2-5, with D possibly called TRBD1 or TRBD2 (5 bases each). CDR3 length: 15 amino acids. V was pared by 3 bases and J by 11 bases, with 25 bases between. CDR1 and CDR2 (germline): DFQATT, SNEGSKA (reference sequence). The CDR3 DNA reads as TGCAGTGCTAGGCCTCTCCTGGGACCGATCAATGAGCAGTACTTC. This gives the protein CSARPLLGPINEQYF.

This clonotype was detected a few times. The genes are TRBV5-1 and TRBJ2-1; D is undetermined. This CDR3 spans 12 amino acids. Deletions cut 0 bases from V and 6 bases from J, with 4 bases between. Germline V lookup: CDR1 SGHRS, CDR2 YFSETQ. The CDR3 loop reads CASSLDPNEQFF. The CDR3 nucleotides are TGCGCCAGCAGCTTGGACCCCAATGAGCAGTTCTTC.

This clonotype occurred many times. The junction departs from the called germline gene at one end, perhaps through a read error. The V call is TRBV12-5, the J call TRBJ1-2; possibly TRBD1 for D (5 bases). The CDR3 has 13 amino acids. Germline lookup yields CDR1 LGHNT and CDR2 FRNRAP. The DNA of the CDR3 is TGTGCTAGCGGTTTGGGGCAGAACTATGGCTACACCTTC. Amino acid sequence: CASGLGQNYGYTF.

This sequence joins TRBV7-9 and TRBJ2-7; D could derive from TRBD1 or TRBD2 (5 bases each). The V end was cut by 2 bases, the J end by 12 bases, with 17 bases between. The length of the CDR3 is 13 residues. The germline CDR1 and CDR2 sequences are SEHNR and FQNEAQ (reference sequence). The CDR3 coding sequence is TGTGCCAGCAGCTTACAGGGACCGAGCGGATTGTACTTC. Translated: CASSLQGPSGLYF. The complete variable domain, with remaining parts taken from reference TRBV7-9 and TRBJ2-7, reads DTGVSQNPRHKITKRGQNVTFRCDPISEHNRLYWYRQTLGQGPEFLTYFQNEAQLEKSRLLSDRFSAERPKGSFSTLEIQRTEQGDSAMYLCASSLQGPSGLYFGPGTRLTVT.

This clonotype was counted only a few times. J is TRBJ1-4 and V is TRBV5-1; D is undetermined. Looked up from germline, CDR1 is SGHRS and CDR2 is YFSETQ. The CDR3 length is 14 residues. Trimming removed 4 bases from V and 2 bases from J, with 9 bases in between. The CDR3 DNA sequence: TGCGCCAGCAGCCCGGACGGCACTAATGAAAAACTGTTTTTT. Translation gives CASSPDGTNEKLFF.

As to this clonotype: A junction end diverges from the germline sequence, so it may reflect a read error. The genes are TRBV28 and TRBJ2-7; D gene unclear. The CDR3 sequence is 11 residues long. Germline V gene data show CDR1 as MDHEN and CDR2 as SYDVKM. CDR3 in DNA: TGTGCCAACAGTCCCCGAGATGAGCAGTACTTC. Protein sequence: CANSPRDEQYF.

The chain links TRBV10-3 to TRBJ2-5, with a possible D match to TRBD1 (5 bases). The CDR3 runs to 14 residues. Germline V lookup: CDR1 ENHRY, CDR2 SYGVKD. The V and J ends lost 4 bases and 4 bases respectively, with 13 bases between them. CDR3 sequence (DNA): TGTGCCATCAGTGTCCACGGGCAGGGAGAGACCCAGTACTTC. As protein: CAISVHGQGETQYF.

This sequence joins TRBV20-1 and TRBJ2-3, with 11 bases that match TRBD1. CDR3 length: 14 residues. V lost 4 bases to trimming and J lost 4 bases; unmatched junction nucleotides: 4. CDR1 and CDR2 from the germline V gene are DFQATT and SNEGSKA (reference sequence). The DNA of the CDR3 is TGCAGTGCTACGGGACAGGGGGTCCCAGATACGCAGTATTTT. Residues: CSATGQGVPDTQYF.

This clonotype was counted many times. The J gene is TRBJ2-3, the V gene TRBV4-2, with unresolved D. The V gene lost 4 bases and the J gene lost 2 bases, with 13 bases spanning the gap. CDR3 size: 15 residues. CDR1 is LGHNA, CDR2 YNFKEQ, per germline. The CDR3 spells CASSPSVRHTDTQYF. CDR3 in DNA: TGTGCCAGCAGCCCTTCGGTGAGGCACACAGATACGCAGTATTTT.